A single TCR beta chain is shown here with its context. Its target is not known. The data belong to a study of OX40 agonist ivuxolimab in advanced cancers. In the study overall: Across the patients, intravenous ivuxolimab was delivered every 2 weeks at 0.01 to 10 mg/kg. The dose-escalation cohort had hepatocellular carcinoma, melanoma, renal cell or head and neck cancer. From roughly 20 to 90 years was the age range, with a mean of roughly 64 years, and approximately 84% were male. Overall study findings and caveats: In CD8+ T cells, expanded clones were on average more numerous than in CD4+.

Germline values: CDR1 MNHNY, CDR2 SVGAGI (reference sequence). Trimming removed 5 bases from V and 7 bases from J, with 9 bases in between. The CDR3 is made up of 11 amino acids. Some clones are missing from TCRdb's copy, which holds only in-frame ones; the method was immunoSEQ multiplex PCR. The top ten hold 3.6% of the sample, which has 45,000 to 65,000 clones, roughly 90% seen once. The chain has TRBV6-6 and TRBJ2-7, with D unresolved. The input for sequencing was CD4+ or CD8+ T cells sorted from blood, taken in a trial of the OX40 agonist ivuxolimab. This receptor was identified in an adult with an advanced solid tumor such as melanoma, head and neck, liver or kidney cancer. CDR3 coding DNA: TGTGCCAGCAGTACGGTGGGGGAGCAGTACTTC. The encoded protein is CASSTVGEQYF.